This T cell receptor beta chain was identified during a study of metastatic and nonmetastatic thyroid tumors. Among the patients, none had received any treatment before thyroid surgery. This clone was seen a few times. No antigen is known for it. V shed 2 bases, J shed 5 bases, and the junction held 2 bases outside the gene matches. This CDR3 is built from 13 residues. The germline V gene encodes CDR1 DFQATT and CDR2 SNEGSKA (reference sequence). TCRdb reassembled clones from the PCR reads with MiXCR. Of just over 15,000 clones listed, about 35% are singletons. Broader study findings: Significantly higher TCR beta diversity was reportedly seen in malignant thyroid tumors than benign nodules, in blood and tumor.

The sequence was obtained from a male donor with papillary thyroid cancer or a benign thyroid nodule (not recorded which). Some clones in this sample may be carry-over from other donors' samples. Material for sequencing was tumor tissue. The chain combines TRBV20-1 with TRBJ1-4; 7 nucleotides line up with TRBD1. CDR3 nucleotides: TGCAGTGCTAGATGGGACAGAAATGAAAAACTGTTTTTT. Translation gives CSARWDRNEKLFF.